This T cell receptor (beta chain) comes out of a study of cytomegalovirus exposure and HLA in healthy donors. Study results and caveats: V- and J-gene trimming of TCR beta was linked (in a later analysis) to a missense DCLRE1C variant. A previous analysis found most TCR beta V segments productive roughly 87% or roughly 30% of the time. When a later analysis was performed, an Asian-associated ancestry cluster reportedly had fewer N-insertions than the approximately 700-donor mean. Reported results showed that the classifier diagnosed cytomegalovirus status with high specificity and sensitivity.

CDR1 and CDR2 (germline): MNHNS, SASEGT. CDR3 length equals 17 residues. Germline trimming cut 4 bases from V and 4 bases from J; bases unmatched to any gene: 9. 13 Jbeta primers and 60 Vbeta primers were used for the PCR. Profiling relied on immunoSEQ multiplex PCR, and the TCRdb table lists in-frame clones only, not all of them. The repertoire holds 150,000 to 180,000 clones, with over 75% as singletons. For this clone: Its specificity is not known.

The receptor was derived from a woman aged 35 to 49 in good health and CMV-seropositive. The material sequenced was PBMCs. V usage is TRBV6-1 and J usage is TRBJ2-2; 10 bases map to TRBD2. In DNA, the CDR3 is TGTGCCAGCAGTGCCGTAGCGGGAGGTCTGGTCACCGGGGAGCTGTTTTTT. This translates into CASSAVAGGLVTGELFF.